The sample holds a few counts of the clone carrying this T cell receptor (beta chain). The antigen is undetermined. Read data end 3 residues before the CDR3 end; the end is taken from the germline J gene. Germline V gene sequence: CDR1 KGHSH, CDR2 LQKENI. This CDR3 spans 17 amino acids. Germline trimming cut 2 bases from V and 0 bases from J; bases unmatched to any gene: 7. Reduced serum IgG, IgA and/or IgM plus specific antibody deficiency defined CVID. Of CVID subjects, about 15 were female and roughly 29 male, mean age 40. Both groups were predominantly of Caucasian heritage. Method: immunoSEQ multiplex PCR; TCRdb's copy keeps in-frame clones and lacks some. The data show some 16,000 clones, with none appearing a single time. The data derive from a study of T cell clonality in common variable immunodeficiency. Regarding the study as a whole: Common variable immunodeficiency TCR beta sequences reportedly had fewer deletions and N-nucleotide insertions. TCRbeta clonality was increased in CVID versus healthy controls.

Sequenced sample: peripheral blood mononuclear cells. The gene calls are TRBV18 and TRBJ2-7; TRBD2 agrees at 10 bases. This clonotype was sampled from a human donor with common variable immunodeficiency. The CDR3 bases that were read are TGTGCCAGCTCACCAGGACTAAAGCGGGGGGGCTCCTACGAG. It encodes CASSPGLKRGGSYE. In full, the CDR3 reads CASSPGLKRGGSYEQYF.